The clone carrying this TCR beta chain was detected many times. Its antigen remains unidentified. This sample was included in a study of early T cells in non-severe SARS-CoV-2 infection. Study-wide context: Bulk RNA isolated from unsorted whole blood underwent sequencing; chains were not paired.

Study-level results: Anti-spike CD8 responses were favored by VDJdb matching, which missed private and CD4 specificities.

Per the germline V gene, CDR1 is MGHRA and CDR2 is YSYEKL. This CDR3 spans 13 amino acids. The germline V and J ends were trimmed by 3 bases and 5 bases, with 10 bases remaining between them. As part of library construction, unique molecular identifiers were attached to individual cDNA molecules. MiXCR was run by TCRdb on the 5' RACE reads, yielding one entry per CDR3 protein. The sample has around 28,000 distinct CDR3 sequences; about 4% are singletons. Material: whole blood. The source of this sequence is an adult who was a healthcare worker with PCR-confirmed SARS-CoV-2 infection or an uninfected control (not recorded which). The V and J genes are TRBV4-1 and TRBJ2-5; D remains unclear. The CDR3 DNA reads TGCGCCAGCAGCCAGTTCGAGGCGGAGACCCAGTACTTC. Protein: CASSQFEAETQYF.